This T cell receptor beta chain comes out of a study of molecular identifiers for immune sequencing clone quantification. After removal of 5 bases from V and 6 bases from J, the junction contained 7 bases not matched to a gene. Germline V gene sequence: CDR1 SQVTM, CDR2 ANQGSEA. This CDR3 has 13 residues. TCRdb re-called the PCR reads with MiXCR, one entry per CDR3 protein. The table shows roughly 320,000 distinct CDR3 sequences, with about a fifth occurring only once. This clonotype occurred many times. The V and J genes are TRBV29-1 and TRBJ2-7; 10 bases match TRBD1. The sequenced sample consisted of naive CD8+ T cells from blood, with Jurkat cell RNA spiked in. The sample's subset: FACS-sorted CD8+CD4-CCR7+CD45RA+ naive T cells. The TCR comes from a human donor in good health. Some libraries in this study had Jurkat cell RNA spiked in. CDR3 sequence (DNA): TGCAGCGTTTTTGGGACAGGGGCGGGCGAGCAGTACTTC. Translation gives CSVFGTGAGEQYF.